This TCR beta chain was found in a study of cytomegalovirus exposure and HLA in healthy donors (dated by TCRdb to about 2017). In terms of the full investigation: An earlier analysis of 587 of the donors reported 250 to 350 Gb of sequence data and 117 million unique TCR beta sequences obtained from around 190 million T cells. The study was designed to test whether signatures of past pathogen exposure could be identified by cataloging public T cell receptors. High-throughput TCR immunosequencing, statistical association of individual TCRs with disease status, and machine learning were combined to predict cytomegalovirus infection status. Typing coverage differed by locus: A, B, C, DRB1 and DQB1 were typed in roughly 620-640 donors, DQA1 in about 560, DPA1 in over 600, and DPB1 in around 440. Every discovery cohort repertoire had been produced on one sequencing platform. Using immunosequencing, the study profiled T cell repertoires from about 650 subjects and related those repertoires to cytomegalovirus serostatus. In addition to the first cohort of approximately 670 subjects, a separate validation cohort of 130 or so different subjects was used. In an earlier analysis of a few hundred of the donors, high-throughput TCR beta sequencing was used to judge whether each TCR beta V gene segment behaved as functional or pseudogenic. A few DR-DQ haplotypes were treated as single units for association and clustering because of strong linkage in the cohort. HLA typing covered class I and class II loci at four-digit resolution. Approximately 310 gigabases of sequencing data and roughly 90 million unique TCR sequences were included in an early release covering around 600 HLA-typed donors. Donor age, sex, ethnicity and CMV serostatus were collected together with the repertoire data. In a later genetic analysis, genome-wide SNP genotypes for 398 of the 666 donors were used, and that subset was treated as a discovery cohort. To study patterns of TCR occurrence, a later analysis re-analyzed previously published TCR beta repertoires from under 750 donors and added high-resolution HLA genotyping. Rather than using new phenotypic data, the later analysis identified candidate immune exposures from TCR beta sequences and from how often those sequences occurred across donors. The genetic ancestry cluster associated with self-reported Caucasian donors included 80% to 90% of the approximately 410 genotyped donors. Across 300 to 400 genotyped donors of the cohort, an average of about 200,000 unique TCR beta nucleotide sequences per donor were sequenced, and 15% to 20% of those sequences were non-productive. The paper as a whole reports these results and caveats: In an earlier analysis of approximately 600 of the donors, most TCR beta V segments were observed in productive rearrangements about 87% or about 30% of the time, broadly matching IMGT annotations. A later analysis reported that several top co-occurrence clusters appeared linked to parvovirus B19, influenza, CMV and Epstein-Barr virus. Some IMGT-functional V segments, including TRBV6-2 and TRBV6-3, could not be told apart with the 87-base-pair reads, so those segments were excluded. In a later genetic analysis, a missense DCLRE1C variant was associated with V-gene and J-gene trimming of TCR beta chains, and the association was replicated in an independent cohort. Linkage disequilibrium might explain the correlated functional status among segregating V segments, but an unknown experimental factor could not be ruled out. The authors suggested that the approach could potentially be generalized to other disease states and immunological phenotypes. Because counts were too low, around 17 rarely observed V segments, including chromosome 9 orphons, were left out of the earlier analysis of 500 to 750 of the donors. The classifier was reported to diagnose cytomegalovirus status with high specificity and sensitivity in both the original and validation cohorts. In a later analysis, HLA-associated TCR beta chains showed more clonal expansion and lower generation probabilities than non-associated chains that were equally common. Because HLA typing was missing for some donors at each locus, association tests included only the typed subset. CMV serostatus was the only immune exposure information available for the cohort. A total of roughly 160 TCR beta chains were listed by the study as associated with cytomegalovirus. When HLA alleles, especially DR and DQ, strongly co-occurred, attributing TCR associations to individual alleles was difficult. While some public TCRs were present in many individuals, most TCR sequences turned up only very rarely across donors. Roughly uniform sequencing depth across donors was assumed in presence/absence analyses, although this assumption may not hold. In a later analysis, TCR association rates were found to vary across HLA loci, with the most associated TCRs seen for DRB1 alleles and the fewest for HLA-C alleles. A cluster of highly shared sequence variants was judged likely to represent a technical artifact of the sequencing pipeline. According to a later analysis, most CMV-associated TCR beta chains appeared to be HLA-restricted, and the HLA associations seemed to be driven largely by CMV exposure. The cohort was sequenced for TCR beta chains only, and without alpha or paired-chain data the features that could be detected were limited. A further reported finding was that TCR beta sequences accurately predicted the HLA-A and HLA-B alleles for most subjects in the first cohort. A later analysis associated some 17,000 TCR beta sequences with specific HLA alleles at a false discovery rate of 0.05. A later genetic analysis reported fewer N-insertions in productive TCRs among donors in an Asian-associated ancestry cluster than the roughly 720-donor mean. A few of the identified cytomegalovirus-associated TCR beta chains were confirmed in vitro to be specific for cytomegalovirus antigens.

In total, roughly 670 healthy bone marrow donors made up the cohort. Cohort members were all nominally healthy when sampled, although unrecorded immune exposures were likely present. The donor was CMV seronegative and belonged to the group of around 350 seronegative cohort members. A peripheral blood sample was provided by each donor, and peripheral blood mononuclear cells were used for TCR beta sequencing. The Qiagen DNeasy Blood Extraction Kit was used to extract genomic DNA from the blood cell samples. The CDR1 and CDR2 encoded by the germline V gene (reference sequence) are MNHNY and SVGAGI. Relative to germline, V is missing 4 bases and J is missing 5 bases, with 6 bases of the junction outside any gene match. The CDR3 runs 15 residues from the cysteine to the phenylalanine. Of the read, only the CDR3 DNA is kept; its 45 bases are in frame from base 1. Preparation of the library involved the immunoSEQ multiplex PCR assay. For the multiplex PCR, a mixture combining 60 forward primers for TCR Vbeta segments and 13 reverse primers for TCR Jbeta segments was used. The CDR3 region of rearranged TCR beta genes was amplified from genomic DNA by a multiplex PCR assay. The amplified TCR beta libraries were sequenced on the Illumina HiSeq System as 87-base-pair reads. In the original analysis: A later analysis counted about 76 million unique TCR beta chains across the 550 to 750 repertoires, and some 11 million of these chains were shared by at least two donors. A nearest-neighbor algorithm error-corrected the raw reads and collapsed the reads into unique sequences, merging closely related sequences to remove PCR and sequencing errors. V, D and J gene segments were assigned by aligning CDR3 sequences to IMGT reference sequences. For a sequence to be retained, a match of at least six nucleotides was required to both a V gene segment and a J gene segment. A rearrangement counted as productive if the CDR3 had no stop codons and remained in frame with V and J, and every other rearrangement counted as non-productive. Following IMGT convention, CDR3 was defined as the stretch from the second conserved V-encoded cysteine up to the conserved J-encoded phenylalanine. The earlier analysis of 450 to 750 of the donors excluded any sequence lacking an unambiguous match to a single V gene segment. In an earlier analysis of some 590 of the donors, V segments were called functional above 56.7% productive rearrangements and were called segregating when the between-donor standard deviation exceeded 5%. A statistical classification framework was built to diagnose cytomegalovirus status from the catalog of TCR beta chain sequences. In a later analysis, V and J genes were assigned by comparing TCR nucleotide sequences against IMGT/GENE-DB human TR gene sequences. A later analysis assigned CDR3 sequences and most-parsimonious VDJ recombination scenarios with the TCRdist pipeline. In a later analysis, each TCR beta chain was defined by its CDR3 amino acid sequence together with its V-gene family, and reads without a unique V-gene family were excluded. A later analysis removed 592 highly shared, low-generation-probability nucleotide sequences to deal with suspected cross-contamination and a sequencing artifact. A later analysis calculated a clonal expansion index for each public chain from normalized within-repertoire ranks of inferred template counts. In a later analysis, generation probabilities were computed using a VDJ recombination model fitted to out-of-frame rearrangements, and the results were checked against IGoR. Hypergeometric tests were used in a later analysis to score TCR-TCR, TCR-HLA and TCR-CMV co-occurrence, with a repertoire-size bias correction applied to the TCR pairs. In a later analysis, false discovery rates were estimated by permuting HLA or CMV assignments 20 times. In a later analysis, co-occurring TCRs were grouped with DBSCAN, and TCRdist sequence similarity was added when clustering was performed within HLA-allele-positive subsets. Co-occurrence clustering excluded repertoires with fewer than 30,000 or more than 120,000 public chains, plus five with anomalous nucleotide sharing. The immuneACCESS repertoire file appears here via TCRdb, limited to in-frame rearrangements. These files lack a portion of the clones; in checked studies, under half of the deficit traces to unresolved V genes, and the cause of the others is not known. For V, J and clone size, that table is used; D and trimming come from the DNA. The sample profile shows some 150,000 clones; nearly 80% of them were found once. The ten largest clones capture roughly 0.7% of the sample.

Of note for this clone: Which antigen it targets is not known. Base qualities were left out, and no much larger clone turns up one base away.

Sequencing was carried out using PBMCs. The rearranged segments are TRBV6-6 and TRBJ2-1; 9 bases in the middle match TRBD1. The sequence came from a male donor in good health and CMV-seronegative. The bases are TGTGCCAGCAGTTCGGACAGGGGTTTCCACAATGAGCAGTTCTTC. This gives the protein CASSSDRGFHNEQFF.